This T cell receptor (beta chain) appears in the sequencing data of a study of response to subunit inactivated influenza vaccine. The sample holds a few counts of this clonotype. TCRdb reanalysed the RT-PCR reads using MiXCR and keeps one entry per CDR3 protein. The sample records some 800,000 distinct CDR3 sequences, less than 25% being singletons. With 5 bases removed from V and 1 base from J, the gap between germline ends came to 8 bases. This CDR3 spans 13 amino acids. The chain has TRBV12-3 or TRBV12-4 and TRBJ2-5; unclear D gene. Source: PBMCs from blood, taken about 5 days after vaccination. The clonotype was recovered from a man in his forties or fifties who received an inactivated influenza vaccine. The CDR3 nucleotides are TGTGCCAGCAGTGAAGATCGCCAAGAGACCCAGTACTTC. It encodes CASSEDRQETQYF.